These T cell receptor beta chains were read from a single sample in a study of shared clonotypes between healthy human individuals. TCRdb keeps only in-frame clones here, not all; method: immunoSEQ multiplex PCR. The data contain around 700,000 clones, around 78% of them seen just once; the ten biggest clones take up roughly 2%. The material sequenced was memory CD4+ T cells sorted from blood. The receptors were sampled from a woman aged 25 to 39 in good health. CDR3s include the opening cysteine and the closing phenylalanine or tryptophan. A D gene is named only where the DNA matches it firmly. Clone size is shown for a subset of rows, as once, few, many or a class of expanded clone.

-,-,12,TRBV11-1,TRBJ1-5,TGTGCCAGCAGCTTAGGGGGCGGTCCCCAGCATTTT,CASSLGGGPQHF
-,-,15,TRBV5-1,TRBJ2-1,TGCGCCAGCAGCTTGGAGGACCTCTCCTACAATGAGCAGTTCTTC,CASSLEDLSYNEQFF
TRBD1,-,15,TRBV19,TRBJ1-2,TGTGCCAGCCGATTGACCGGGACAGAGGCTAGAGGCTACACCTTC,CASRLTGTEARGYTF
TRBD2,-,16,TRBV7-8,TRBJ2-3,TGTGCCAGCAGCTCCGGGACTAGCGGGGGGGTGAATACGCAGTATTTT,CASSSGTSGGVNTQYF
TRBD1,few,13,TRBV27,TRBJ1-2,TGTGCCAGCAGCACCGGGACAGGGGATGGCTACACCTTC,CASSTGTGDGYTF
-,once,18,TRBV18,TRBJ1-3,TGTGCCAGCTCCCCCATTCCGGTACCCAGGGCGGACGGAAACACCATATATTTT,CASSPIPVPRADGNTIYF
-,-,14,TRBV6-5,TRBJ1-2,TGTGCCAGCAGTCCCGGGACCTTTAACTATGGCTACACCTTC,CASSPGTFNYGYTF
-,-,14,TRBV18,TRBJ1-2,TGTGCCAGCTCACCAGAGACTCAGGGCTGGGGCTACACCTTC,CASSPETQGWGYTF
TRBD1,-,17,TRBV27,TRBJ1-2,TGTGCCAGCAGTTCCCACCCCGGGACAGGGGCCTACTATGGCTACACCTTC,CASSSHPGTGAYYGYTF
TRBD2,-,19,TRBV11-2,TRBJ2-3,TGTGCCAGCAGCTTACGACTAGCGGGAGGGCCTGCACCTACAGATACGCAGTATTTT,CASSLRLAGGPAPTDTQYF
-,-,16,TRBV4-2,TRBJ1-3,TGTGCCAGCAGCCAAGAATCAGGGCCTGCTGGAAACACCATATATTTT,CASSQESGPAGNTIYF
TRBD2,-,13,TRBV28,TRBJ2-2,TGTGCCGGGAAAGCGGGAAACACCGGGGAGCTGTTTTTT,CAGKAGNTGELFF
-,-,16,TRBV4-1,TRBJ2-5,TGCGCCAGCAGCCAGTTTTCCGGGGGTGCGGGGGAGACCCAGTACTTC,CASSQFSGGAGETQYF
TRBD2,-,17,TRBV10-3,TRBJ2-5,TGTGCCATCAGTGAGTCCACTAGCGGGAGACAGGGTGAGACCCAGTACTTC,CAISESTSGRQGETQYF
-,-,13,TRBV29-1,TRBJ2-3,TGCAGCGCCCGGAAGGGGGGCCCAGATACGCAGTATTTT,CSARKGGPDTQYF
-,-,16,TRBV30,TRBJ2-7,TGTGCCTGGAGTACGGGGGACGGACATAGGGCCTACGAGCAGTACTTC,CAWSTGDGHRAYEQYF
-,-,14,TRBV7-2,TRBJ1-4,TGTGCCACCCGCACAGATCGGTCGGGGGAAAAACTGTTTTTT,CATRTDRSGEKLFF
-,once,13,TRBV19,TRBJ2-7,TGTGCCAGTAGTTTCAGGGGCGCCTACGAGCAGTACTTC,CASSFRGAYEQYF
-,-,14,TRBV6-1,TRBJ1-4,TGTGCCAGCAGATCAAGAGGGTGGCGTGAAAAACTGTTTTTT,CASRSRGWREKLFF
TRBD1,-,15,TRBV11-2,TRBJ1-5,TGTGCCAGCAGCCCAGGGGGTAGTAGCAATCAGCCCCAGCATTTT,CASSPGGSSNQPQHF
TRBD1,-,14,TRBV30,TRBJ2-7,TGTGCCTGGAGAGGACAGGGGGTGTACTCCGAGCAGTACTTC,CAWRGQGVYSEQYF
TRBD2,-,15,TRBV10-3,TRBJ2-2,TGTGCCATCAAGGCGTCTAGCGGGAGAATCGGGGAGCTGTTTTTT,CAIKASSGRIGELFF
-,-,13,TRBV25-1,TRBJ2-7,TGTGCCAGCAGTGACCAGCGTAACTACGAGCAGTACTTC,CASSDQRNYEQYF
TRBD2,-,18,TRBV25-1,TRBJ2-7,TGTGCCAGCAGTGAATCCCCATTGACTAGCGGGGGAGCCTACGAGCAGTACTTC,CASSESPLTSGGAYEQYF
-,-,14,TRBV5-1,TRBJ2-3,TGCGCCAGTGCCCTCGGGCAGTCGGAAGATACGCAGTATTTT,CASALGQSEDTQYF
TRBD1,-,16,TRBV5-6,TRBJ1-1,TGTGCCAGCAGCTTGTTAGGGGGCGCAAGTAACACTGAAGCTTTCTTT,CASSLLGGASNTEAFF
-,-,12,TRBV28,TRBJ2-2,TGTGCCATTCAGGGGAAGGCCGGGGAGCTGTTTTTT,CAIQGKAGELFF
-,once,13,TRBV2,TRBJ1-5,TGTGCCAGCAGTGGGTTCGCTAATCAGCCCCAGCATTTT,CASSGFANQPQHF
-,-,12,TRBV5-1,TRBJ1-1,TGCGCCAGCAGCTCGGTCCTCACTGAAGCTTTCTTT,CASSSVLTEAFF
-,-,15,TRBV28,TRBJ1-5,TGTGCCAGCAGTTTTTCCCGGGGGCAAGGGCAGCCCCAGCATTTT,CASSFSRGQGQPQHF
-,-,15,TRBV2,TRBJ2-7,TGTGCCAGCAGTGAAAGTCATTTGAGCTCCTACGAGCAGTACTTC,CASSESHLSSYEQYF
-,-,14,TRBV15,TRBJ1-1,TGTGCCACCAGCAGAGATAACAAGAACACTGAAGCTTTCTTT,CATSRDNKNTEAFF
-,-,11,TRBV19,TRBJ2-3,TGTGCCAGTAAAGTGGGGGATACGCAGTATTTT,CASKVGDTQYF
TRBD1,-,13,TRBV7-9,TRBJ2-7,TGTGCCAGCAGCTGGGACAGCTACTACGAGCAGTACTTC,CASSWDSYYEQYF
-,-,13,TRBV2,TRBJ2-2,TGTGCCAGCACAGGCGTGAACACCGGGGAGCTGTTTTTT,CASTGVNTGELFF
-,-,15,TRBV19,TRBJ1-4,TGTGCCAGTAGGACTCAGGGCGGCACTAATGAAAAACTGTTTTTT,CASRTQGGTNEKLFF
-,-,13,TRBV14,TRBJ1-3,TGTGCCAGCAGCCAAGGGTTGGAGAACACCATATATTTT,CASSQGLENTIYF
-,-,14,TRBV9,TRBJ1-4,TGTGCCAGCAGCCCAACGGTCCTTAATGAAAAACTGTTTTTT,CASSPTVLNEKLFF
-,-,15,TRBV5-1,TRBJ2-1,TGCGCCAGCAGCTTGGCTAGCGCCTCCTACAATGAGCAGTTCTTC,CASSLASASYNEQFF
-,-,15,TRBV9,TRBJ2-4,TGTGCCAGCAGCCCCAGTAGGGCAGGGAAAAACATTCAGTACTTC,CASSPSRAGKNIQYF
TRBD1,once,15,TRBV5-1,TRBJ2-7,TGCGCCAGCAGCTTGAGCGGAGCAGGGGGCTACGAGCAGTACTTC,CASSLSGAGGYEQYF
-,-,15,TRBV23-1,TRBJ2-6,TGCGCCAGCGGACGGATACTCTCTGGGGCCAACGTCCTGACTTTC,CASGRILSGANVLTF
TRBD1,-,15,TRBV5-4,TRBJ1-5,TGTGCCAGCAGCACCGGGACAGGGGTCAATCAGCCCCAGCATTTT,CASSTGTGVNQPQHF
TRBD2,-,13,TRBV28,TRBJ2-7,TGTGCCAGCAGTCCCCCCCCGGGGGGAGAGCAGTACTTC,CASSPPPGGEQYF
TRBD1,-,15,TRBV6-5,TRBJ2-2,TGTGCCAGCAGTAAACAGGGGTTAGGCACCGGGGAGCTGTTTTTT,CASSKQGLGTGELFF
TRBD2,-,16,TRBV27,TRBJ2-7,TGTGCCAGCAGTAGTTTTCGCGGGAGGGCCGGGTACGAGCAGTACTTC,CASSSFRGRAGYEQYF
TRBD2,many,18,TRBV7-8,TRBJ2-6,TGTGCCAGCAGCCCGAGACTAGCGGGAGAATCTGGGGCCAACGTCCTGACTTTC,CASSPRLAGESGANVLTF
-,-,11,TRBV20-1,TRBJ1-3,TGCAGTGCCTTATATGGGAACACCATATATTTT,CSALYGNTIYF
-,few,14,TRBV5-1,TRBJ2-1,TGCGCCAGCAGCTTGATTGGGGGCGACAATGAGCAGTTCTTC,CASSLIGGDNEQFF
-,-,17,TRBV27,TRBJ2-6,TGTGCCAGCAGTTTGTATCGCGGCAGCTCTGGGGCCAACGTCCTGACTTTC,CASSLYRGSSGANVLTF
TRBD2,-,18,TRBV4-1,TRBJ2-3,TGCGCCAGCAGCCAAGTGGGGAGGACTAGCTCCGGGACAGATACGCAGTATTTT,CASSQVGRTSSGTDTQYF
-,-,14,TRBV10-3,TRBJ1-5,TGTGCCATCAGTGGGGCCGGCAGCAATCAGCCCCAGCATTTT,CAISGAGSNQPQHF
-,few,14,TRBV6-5,TRBJ2-7,TGTGCCAGCAGTTACTCGGGAGGAACCTACGAGCAGTACTTC,CASSYSGGTYEQYF
-,-,15,TRBV28,TRBJ1-2,TGTGCCACCAATACCCCCCGTGTGGGAAACTATGGCTACACCTTC,CATNTPRVGNYGYTF
-,few,15,TRBV5-1,TRBJ2-1,TGCGCCAGCAGCTACGACTCGCACTCCTACAATGAGCAGTTCTTC,CASSYDSHSYNEQFF